These 17 T cell receptor beta chains came from one sample sequenced in a study of patients and donors after allogeneic stem cell transplantation. TCRdb reanalysed the RT-PCR reads using MiXCR and keeps one entry per CDR3 protein. The table records 190,000 or so distinct CDR3 sequences, about 38% of them present only once. Sequenced input: blood, either unsorted or a sorted T cell fraction (not recorded which). Source of these receptors: a human donor who was either an allogeneic HSCT recipient or a stem cell or donor lymphocyte infusion donor (not recorded which). It is not recorded whose cells these are; they may come from a transplant donor.

V and J are TRBV7-2 and TRBJ1-6; possible D gene TRBD1, 6 bases. The CDR3 is 17 amino acids. CDR1 and CDR2 from the germline V gene are SGHTA and FQGNSA. V gave up 2 bases and J gave up 7 bases, with 18 bases separating them. The CDR3 nucleotides read TGTGCCAGCAGCTTAAATCCCCAGGGGTATCAGAATTCACCCCTCCACTTT. This gives the protein CASSLNPQGYQNSPLHF.

This chain joins TRBV7-3 and TRBJ2-3, with unresolved D. The CDR3 totals 13 residues. Germline CDR1 and CDR2: SGHTA and FQGTGA. Between the trimmed V and J ends, which lost 1 base and 6 bases, there was a span of 8 bases. CDR3 bases: TGTGCCAGCAGCTTAAGCCGAGAGGATACGCAGTATTTT. This codes for CASSLSREDTQYF.

This clonotype showed up just a few times. The gene calls are TRBV12-3 or TRBV12-4 and TRBJ1-6; D not certain. CDR3 length: 12 residues. V was shortened by 8 bases and J by 7 bases, with 9 bases between the two germline ends. The CDR3 region is CASGRENSPLHF. The CDR3, as DNA: TGTGCCAGCGGTAGGGAGAATTCACCCCTCCACTTT.

This clonotype was seen only a few times. This rearrangement joins TRBV2 to TRBJ2-3; maybe TRBD2 (5 bases). The CDR3 has 12 amino acids. CDR1 and CDR2 from the germline V gene are SNHLY and FYNNEI. V lost 8 bases, J lost 3 bases, and 9 bases lay in between. CDR3 DNA sequence: TGTGCCAGCTCCGGGAATACAGATACGCAGTATTTT. Amino acid sequence: CASSGNTDTQYF.

The chain links TRBV5-1 to TRBJ2-5, with a possible D match to TRBD1 (6 bases). This CDR3 is built from 14 residues. The V gene's germline CDR1 is SGHRS and CDR2 YFSETQ. V gave up 3 bases and J gave up 2 bases, with 11 bases separating them. CDR3 sequence: CASSYGQNQETQYF. Written as DNA, the CDR3 is TGCGCCAGCAGCTACGGACAGAATCAAGAGACCCAGTACTTC.

In its sample, this clonotype was seen a few times. This chain connects TRBV6-5 to TRBJ1-2, with D possibly TRBD1 on 5 matching bases. Deletions cut 2 bases from V and 1 base from J, with 11 bases between. CDR3 size: 15 residues. The germline CDR1 and CDR2 sequences are MNHEY and SVGAGI. The CDR3 DNA follows: TGTGCCAGCAGTTACAGGGCAGACAGTAACTATGGCTACACCTTC. This translates into CASSYRADSNYGYTF.

This clonotype was detected a few times. The chain recombines TRBV5-1 with TRBJ2-7; 9 nucleotides agree with TRBD2. This CDR3 comprises 14 residues. Germline CDR1 reads SGHRS; CDR2 reads YFSETQ. J lost 7 bases, V lost 4 bases, and 9 bases had no gene match. The CDR3 protein is CASSSGTSGYEQYF. CDR3 sequence (DNA): TGCGCCAGCAGCAGCGGCACTAGCGGGTATGAGCAGTACTTC.

The V and J genes are TRBV5-5 and TRBJ1-1, with D perhaps TRBD1 (6 bases). CDR3 length equals 16 residues. Germline V gene data show CDR1 as SGHKS and CDR2 as YYEKEE (reference sequence). V dropped 4 bases and J dropped 2 bases, with 18 bases sitting between them. CDR3 region: CASSITGTQGNTEAFF. In nucleotides, the CDR3 is TGTGCCAGCAGCATCACCGGGACACAGGGAAACACTGAAGCTTTCTTT. The whole variable domain, remainder taken from reference TRBV5-5 and TRBJ1-1, is DAGVTQSPTHLIKTRGQQVTLRCSPISGHKSVSWYQQVLGQGPQFIFQYYEKEERGRGNFPDRFSARQFPNYSSELNVNALLLGDSALYLCASSITGTQGNTEAFFGQGTRLTVV.

The rearrangement uses TRBV28 and TRBJ2-3; unclear D gene. The CDR3 is 13 amino acids. The V gene lost 5 bases and the J gene lost 6 bases, with 12 bases spanning the gap. CDR1 and CDR2 (germline): MDHEN, SYDVKM. CDR3 in amino acids: CASSASGVDTQYF. The CDR3 DNA is TGTGCCAGCAGTGCCAGTGGTGTGGATACGCAGTATTTT.

V gene TRBV5-1 combines with J gene TRBJ2-5; TRBD2 agrees at 10 bases. Losses at the gene ends were 7 bases for V and 6 bases for J; bases not matched to a gene: 12. CDR1 is SGHRS and CDR2 is YFSETQ in the germline V gene. This CDR3 region has 15 residues. The CDR3 DNA reads TGCGCCAGCTCCCCAGGGGGGACTAGCGAAAAGACCCAGTACTTC. Translated: CASSPGGTSEKTQYF.

The chain combines TRBV4-3 with TRBJ2-1; D possibly corresponds to TRBD2 (5 bases). V dropped 0 bases and J dropped 3 bases, with 6 bases sitting between them. Germline-derived CDR1 and CDR2 are LGHNA and YSLEER. The CDR3 covers 14 residues. The CDR3 reads CASSQELVYNEQFF. CDR3 nucleotides: TGCGCCAGCAGCCAAGAACTAGTCTACAATGAGCAGTTCTTC.

This clonotype was seen more than once but under ten times. CDR3 in DNA: TGTGCCAGCAGCTCTCAGATAGCCGCTAACTATGGCTACACCTTC. Amino acids: CASSSQIAANYGYTF. The chain recombines TRBV7-2 with TRBJ1-2; D remains ambiguous. Trimming took 4 bases from V and 0 from J, leaving 12 bases between them. Germline V gene lookup returns CDR1 SGHTA and CDR2 FQGNSA. There are 15 residues in the CDR3.

The genes are TRBV4-3 and TRBJ1-1, with TRBD1 identical over 7 bases. Germline CDR1 and CDR2: LGHNA and YSLEER. The CDR3 has 16 amino acids. Unmatched junction bases numbered 10, after V lost 0 bases and J lost 6 bases. In DNA form, the CDR3 reads TGCGCCAGCAGCCAAGATATGGCAGGGGGTTCGGCTGAAGCTTTCTTT. Amino acids: CASSQDMAGGSAEAFF.

This clonotype was picked up a small number of times. The chain uses TRBV5-1 and TRBJ1-2; TRBD1 might be the D (5 bases). Trimming pared 2 bases from V and 5 bases from J, leaving 7 bases between. From germline, CDR1 is SGHRS and CDR2 YFSETQ. The CDR3 has 12 residues. The CDR3 nucleotides read TGCGCCAGCAGCTTACCAGGGTATGGCTACACCTTC. Translated, it gives CASSLPGYGYTF.

In its sample, this clonotype was seen a few times. The gene calls are TRBV28 and TRBJ1-3; D unresolved. Germline lookup yields CDR1 MDHEN and CDR2 SYDVKM. The CDR3 runs to 14 residues. V gave up 6 bases and J gave up 4 bases, with 13 bases separating them. CDR3 DNA: TGTGCCAGCAGGGCCGGGCCCTTCGGAAACACCATATATTTT. This codes for CASRAGPFGNTIYF.

The CDR3 nucleotides read TGTGCCAGCTCACCACTGATGGATACGCAGTATTTT. It is translated as CASSPLMDTQYF. The chain has TRBV18 and TRBJ2-3; D remains ambiguous. Trimming took 1 base from V and 6 from J, leaving 5 bases between them. The CDR3 is 12 residues long. CDR1 is KGHSH, CDR2 LQKENI, per germline. The complete variable domain, with remaining parts taken from reference TRBV18 and TRBJ2-3, reads NAGVMQNPRHLVRRRGQEARLRCSPMKGHSHVYWYRQLPEEGLKFMVYLQKENIIDESGMPKERFSAEFPKEGPSILRIQQVVRGDSAAYFCASSPLMDTQYFGPGTRLTVL.

This chain joins TRBV20-1 and TRBJ2-3; 7 positions agree with TRBD1. The CDR3 has 16 amino acids. CDR1 and CDR2 from the germline V gene are DFQATT and SNEGSKA (reference sequence). Trimming took 5 bases from V and 0 from J; bases not matched to a gene: 11. The DNA of the CDR3 is TGCAGTGCTCCAAGGGGTGACAGGGTTAGCACAGATACGCAGTATTTT. Translation gives CSAPRGDRVSTDTQYF.